This TCR beta chain was captured by sequencing in a study of T cells in Graves' hyperthyroidism and ophthalmopathy. Germline V gene data show CDR1 as MDHEN and CDR2 as SYDVKM. This CDR3 has 15 residues. V gave up 6 bases and J gave up 5 bases; unmatched junction bases: 8. RNA transcripts gave rise to amplified TCR beta CDR3 regions. In the first-round RT-PCR of the TCR CDR3, the HTBI primer set was used. Using its own MiXCR run on the multiplex PCR reads, TCRdb lists one record per CDR3 protein. In the table there are about 180,000 distinct CDR3 sequences, 15% to 20% of which are singletons. This clonotype was counted at least ten times.

J is TRBJ2-3 and V is TRBV28; 10 bases are shared with TRBD1. The sequencing input was blood. The sequence derives from a woman aged 45 to 65 with Graves' hyperthyroidism. CDR3 nucleotide sequence: TGTGCCAGCAGAGTTGGGACAGGGGAAGTAGATACGCAGTATTTT. Its protein product is CASRVGTGEVDTQYF. The variable domain in full, with the rest retrieved from reference TRBV28 and TRBJ2-3, is DVKVTQSSRYLVKRTGEKVFLECVQDMDHENMFWYRQDPGLGLRLIYFSYDVKMKEKGDIPEGYSVSREKKERFSLILESASTNQTSMYLCASRVGTGEVDTQYFGPGTRLTVL.